The 27 T cell receptor beta chains presented below share a single source sample, sequenced in a study of patients and donors after allogeneic stem cell transplantation. Each CDR3 protein is one row after TCRdb ran MiXCR on the RT-PCR reads. This repertoire shows over 400,000 distinct CDR3 sequences, approximately 16% found once; its top ten account for 6% to 8%. Sequencing was performed on blood, either unsorted or a sorted T cell fraction (not recorded which). Receptors originate from a human donor who was either an allogeneic HSCT recipient or a stem cell or donor lymphocyte infusion donor (not recorded which). It is not recorded whose cells these are; they may come from a transplant donor.

This chain joins TRBV7-2 and TRBJ2-3, with 9 nucleotides matching TRBD1. Germline values: CDR1 SGHTA, CDR2 FQGNSA. V shed 4 bases and J 4 bases; nucleotides not matched to a gene: 6. The CDR3 has 15 amino acids. CDR3 protein: CASSSRDRVADTQYF. In nucleotides, the CDR3 is TGTGCCAGCAGCTCCCGGGACAGGGTGGCAGATACGCAGTATTTT.

The chain couples TRBV7-9 to TRBJ2-2; 13 nucleotides line up with TRBD2. The CDR3 sequence is 15 residues long. Germline values: CDR1 SEHNR, CDR2 FQNEAQ (reference sequence). The V gene end was trimmed by 5 bases and the J gene end by 7 bases; junction bases not matched to a gene: 4. Written as DNA, the CDR3 is TGTGCCAGCAGCGGACTAGCGGGAGTACTCGGGGAGCTGTTTTTT. Translating it yields CASSGLAGVLGELFF. Combining the CDR3 with reference TRBV7-9 and TRBJ2-2 gives the whole variable domain DTGVSQNPRHKITKRGQNVTFRCDPISEHNRLYWYRQTLGQGPEFLTYFQNEAQLEKSRLLSDRFSAERPKGSFSTLEIQRTEQGDSAMYLCASSGLAGVLGELFFGEGSRLTVL.

The chain combines TRBV7-3 with TRBJ2-1, with D possibly matching TRBD1 (6 bases). CDR3 length: 15 residues. V gave up 4 bases and J gave up 0 bases, with 10 bases separating them. Germline loops: CDR1 SGHTA, CDR2 FQGTGA. This chain's CDR3 is CASSYGQSSYNEQFF. In nucleotides, the CDR3 is TGTGCCAGCAGCTACGGACAGAGCTCCTACAATGAGCAGTTCTTC. Based on the CDR3 plus reference TRBV7-3 and TRBJ2-1, the full variable domain is GAGVSQTPSNKVTEKGKYVELRCDPISGHTALYWYRQSLGQGPEFLIYFQGTGAADDSGLPNDRFFAVRPEGSVSTLKIQRTERGDSAVYLCASSYGQSSYNEQFFGPGTRLTVL.

The chain employs TRBV12-5 and TRBJ1-3, with TRBD1 matching over 9 bases. Trimming took 5 bases from V and 4 from J; bases not matched to a gene: 6. The CDR3 totals 15 residues. Germline CDR1 is LGHNT and CDR2 is FRNRAP. CDR3 nucleotides: TGTGCTAGTGGTACGGACAGGGGTTACGGAAACACCATATATTTT. Translated, it gives CASGTDRGYGNTIYF.

The chain carries TRBV29-1 and TRBJ1-1; 9 bases are shared with TRBD1. After removal of 0 bases from V and 1 base from J, the junction contained 3 bases not matched to a gene. Germline lookup yields CDR1 SQVTM and CDR2 ANQGSEA. This CDR3 has 15 amino acids. DNA for the CDR3: TGCAGCGTTGAAGAGGGGACAGGGAAGAACACTGAAGCTTTCTTT. It codes for CSVEEGTGKNTEAFF.

This clonotype was detected only a few times. V usage is TRBV12-5 and J usage is TRBJ1-3; D possibly corresponds to TRBD1 (5 bases). Germline CDR1 LGHNT, CDR2 FRNRAP. Trimming pared 1 base from V and 4 bases from J, leaving 17 bases between. This CDR3 is built from 17 residues. CDR3 sequence (DNA): TGTGCTAGTGGTTTGGGAGACCCCGGATCAGGGGGAAACACCATATATTTT. Protein product: CASGLGDPGSGGNTIYF.

This clonotype has more than one count but fewer than ten. The chain recombines TRBV6-1 with TRBJ2-7; 7 bases line up with TRBD2. Germline V gene lookup returns CDR1 MNHNS and CDR2 SASEGT. With 5 bases clipped from V and 6 bases from J, the junction kept 13 bases outside the gene matches. The CDR3 consists of 15 residues. DNA of the CDR3: TGTGCCAGCAGTCCATTTATTACCGGGGGGACCGAGCAGTACTTC. It specifies CASSPFITGGTEQYF.

The chain is built from TRBV15 and TRBJ2-5; D is unclear. The V end lost 1 base, the J end lost 5 bases, and 5 bases lay between the germline ends. There are 12 residues in the CDR3. Looked up from germline, CDR1 is LNHNV and CDR2 is YYDKDF (reference sequence). The DNA of the CDR3 is TGTGCCACCAGCAGAGGATGGGAGACCCAGTACTTC. This translates into CATSRGWETQYF.

The J gene is TRBJ1-2, the V gene TRBV7-9; D gene uncertain. Germline V gives CDR1 SEHNR, CDR2 FQNEAQ (reference sequence). The V and J ends lost 5 bases and 3 bases respectively, with 10 bases between them. This CDR3 region has 13 residues. This CDR3 is CASSAEIHYGYTF. CDR3 nucleotides: TGTGCCAGCAGCGCAGAAATTCACTATGGCTACACCTTC.

This clonotype was counted many times. This chain links TRBV5-1 with TRBJ2-7; TRBD2 is a possible D gene (6 bases). Germline V gene data show CDR1 as SGHRS and CDR2 as YFSETQ. V was trimmed by 6 bases and J by 6 bases, leaving 22 bases between them. The CDR3 has 15 amino acids. This CDR3 is CASTPLAGNLLEQYF. The CDR3 coding sequence is TGCGCCAGCACGCCGTTGGCGGGGAACCTCCTCGAGCAGTACTTC.

The chain couples TRBV6-1 to TRBJ1-3; D may be TRBD1 (6 bases). V lost 5 bases, J lost 0 bases, and 14 bases lay in between. CDR1 MNHNS and CDR2 SASEGT come from the germline V gene. This CDR3 spans 16 amino acids. CDR3 nucleotides: TGTGCCAGCAGTAGGAACAGGGACAACTCTGGAAACACCATATATTTT. Translated: CASSRNRDNSGNTIYF.

The V gene is TRBV5-1, the J gene TRBJ1-1, with D hard to call. Looked up from germline, CDR1 is SGHRS and CDR2 is YFSETQ. V gave up 7 bases and J gave up 5 bases, with 15 bases separating them. This CDR3 is 13 amino acids long. CDR3 sequence reads: CASFRRWGTEAFF. In nucleotides, the CDR3 is TGCGCCAGCTTCAGGCGGTGGGGTACTGAAGCTTTCTTT.

This sequence joins TRBV19 and TRBJ1-5; the D is unclear. Germline assignment: CDR1 LNHDA and CDR2 SQIVND (reference sequence). The CDR3 has 16 residues. The V gene lost 5 bases and the J gene lost 0 bases, with 14 bases spanning the gap. The chain's CDR3 is CASSPAKTRSNQPQHF. The CDR3 nucleotides read TGTGCCAGTAGTCCCGCCAAGACACGTAGCAATCAGCCCCAGCATTTT.

A few counts support this clonotype. The J gene is TRBJ1-1, the V gene TRBV15; D call uncertain. Between the trimmed V and J ends, which lost 5 bases and 8 bases, there was a span of 12 bases. Germline V gene data show CDR1 as LNHNV and CDR2 as YYDKDF (reference sequence). The CDR3 sequence is 12 residues long. The CDR3 DNA sequence: TGTGCCACCAGCGTTCGGAGGGTAGAAGCTTTCTTT. Its protein is CATSVRRVEAFF.

In this sample, this clonotype turned up many times. The chain joins TRBV2 to TRBJ2-2, with 7 bases fitting TRBD1. Germline-derived CDR1 and CDR2 are SNHLY and FYNNEI. This CDR3 region has 12 residues. Losses at the gene ends were 6 bases for V and 9 bases for J; bases not matched to a gene: 4. CDR3 nucleotides: TGTGCCAGCAGCAGACAGGGCCGGGAGCTGTTTTTT. This codes for CASSRQGRELFF. Together with reference TRBV2 and TRBJ2-2, the CDR3 gives the full variable domain: EPEVTQTPSHQVTQMGQEVILRCVPISNHLYFYWYRQILGQKVEFLVSFYNNEISEKSEIFDDQFSVERPDGSNFTLKIRSTKLEDSAMYFCASSRQGRELFFGEGSRLTVL.

There are a few counts of this clonotype. The chain carries TRBV6-1 and TRBJ1-4; D is ambiguous. Trimming took 5 bases from V and 8 from J, leaving 12 bases between them. CDR1 MNHNS and CDR2 SASEGT come from the germline V gene. The CDR3 covers 13 residues. The CDR3 here is CASSLTPSEKLFF. The CDR3 DNA sequence: TGTGCCAGCAGTCTCACACCCTCGGAAAAACTGTTTTTT.

CDR3 sequence reads: CASSLAWKALYF. In nucleotides, the CDR3 is TGTGCCAGCAGCTTAGCGTGGAAGGCGCTGTACTTC. The chain uses TRBV7-8 and TRBJ2-7; D ambiguous. V dropped 0 bases and J dropped 12 bases, with 12 bases sitting between them. The CDR3 is made up of 12 amino acids. Looked up from germline, CDR1 is SGHVS and CDR2 is FQNEAQ.

This clonotype came up a few times. This chain uses TRBV7-2 with TRBJ2-7; 7 bases are a match to TRBD1. The CDR3 is 16 residues long. CDR1 and CDR2 (germline): SGHTA, FQGNSA. The V segment lost 1 base and the J segment 0 bases; nucleotides outside the gene matches: 6. CDR3 coding DNA: TGTGCCAGCAGCTTAGGACAGGGTGGCTTCTCCTACGAGCAGTACTTC. It encodes CASSLGQGGFSYEQYF. Filled out from reference TRBV7-2 and TRBJ2-7, the complete variable domain reads GAGVSQSPSNKVTEKGKDVELRCDPISGHTALYWYRQSLGQGLEFLIYFQGNSAPDKSGLPSDRFSAERTGGSVSTLTIQRTQQEDSAVYLCASSLGQGGFSYEQYFGPGTRLTVT.

The chain links TRBV29-1 to TRBJ2-7; D unresolved. This CDR3 is 13 amino acids long. Germline CDR1 and CDR2: SQVTM and ANQGSEA. V was pared by 4 bases and J by 1 base, with 11 bases between. CDR3 protein: CSVVYGRSYEQYF. The CDR3 DNA sequence: TGCAGCGTTGTATATGGCAGATCCTACGAGCAGTACTTC.

This clonotype was seen at least ten times. The V gene is TRBV7-2, the J gene TRBJ2-1; 8 positions agree with TRBD2. This CDR3 has 14 residues. V gave up 5 bases and J gave up 6 bases; unmatched junction bases: 6. CDR1 is SGHTA and CDR2 is FQGNSA in the germline V gene. DNA of the CDR3: TGTGCCAGCAGCACCCGACTAGCGTTCAATGAGCAGTTCTTC. Protein: CASSTRLAFNEQFF. Using reference TRBV7-2 and TRBJ2-1 for the parts outside the CDR3, the full variable domain is GAGVSQSPSNKVTEKGKDVELRCDPISGHTALYWYRQSLGQGLEFLIYFQGNSAPDKSGLPSDRFSAERTGGSVSTLTIQRTQQEDSAVYLCASSTRLAFNEQFFGPGTRLTVL.

This chain's CDR3 is CASSLLRGRGTDTQYF. The DNA for the CDR3 is TGTGCCAGCAGTTTGTTACGGGGGCGAGGCACAGATACGCAGTATTTT. V usage is TRBV12-3 or TRBV12-4 and J usage is TRBJ2-3, with D possibly being TRBD1 or TRBD2 (6 bases each). V lost 3 bases and J 1 base, leaving 14 bases between the germline ends. The CDR3 covers 16 residues.

CDR3 sequence (DNA): TGTGCCAGCAGAAACAGCTTCATGAACACTGAAGCTTTCTTT. It yields the protein CASRNSFMNTEAFF. The rearrangement links TRBV6-1 to TRBJ1-1; D not certain. Trimming took 6 bases from V and 0 from J, leaving 11 bases between them. From germline, CDR1 is MNHNS and CDR2 SASEGT. This CDR3 contains 14 residues.

This clonotype has only a few counts. This chain connects TRBV25-1 to TRBJ2-7; D gene ambiguous. The V gene lost 8 bases and the J gene lost 6 bases, with 11 bases spanning the gap. The CDR3 covers 11 residues. The germline CDR1 and CDR2 sequences are MGHDK and SYGVNS. The CDR3 loop is CASSSIGEQYF. The CDR3 DNA reads TGTGCCAGCTCTTCCATAGGCGAGCAGTACTTC.

CDR3 sequence reads: CASSQEGRQGNRFF. The CDR3 DNA reads as TGTGCCAGCAGCCAAGAGGGGAGACAGGGCAATAGGTTCTTC. The chain carries TRBV3-1 and TRBJ2-1; 7 bases map to TRBD1. V was pared by 0 bases and J by 15 bases, with 11 bases of the junction left unmatched. The CDR3 sequence is 14 residues long. Per germline, CDR1 LGHDT and CDR2 YNNKEL (reference sequence).

This clonotype was detected ten times or more. The chain joins TRBV12-3 or TRBV12-4 to TRBJ2-1; 7 nucleotides match TRBD1. The CDR3 has 19 residues. V gave up 3 bases and J gave up 4 bases; unmatched junction bases: 18. The CDR3 loop is CASSFGDSRRWAFYNEQFF. CDR3 coding DNA: TGTGCCAGCAGTTTTGGGGACAGCCGAAGATGGGCCTTTTACAATGAGCAGTTCTTC.

This clonotype showed up many times. One end of the junction varies from germline; a read error may be responsible. The genes are TRBV5-1 and TRBJ1-1, with 9 bases lining up with TRBD1. The CDR3 covers 14 residues. Per the germline V gene, CDR1 is SGHRS and CDR2 is YFSETQ. CDR3 protein: CASSLGQGYTEAFF. The CDR3 DNA is TGTGCCAGCAGTCTCGGACAGGGGTACACTGAAGCTTTCTTT.

This clonotype was observed a handful of times. The V gene is TRBV18, the J gene TRBJ1-4, with D possibly TRBD1 on 5 matching bases. The length of the CDR3 is 14 residues. Germline CDR1 reads KGHSH; CDR2 reads LQKENI. The germline V and J ends were trimmed by 6 bases and 0 bases, with 8 bases remaining between them. Here the CDR3 reads CASSPTATNEKLFF. The CDR3 region has the DNA TGTGCCAGCTCGCCGACAGCAACTAATGAAAAACTGTTTTTT.